The 2 T cell receptor beta chains below all came from one sample that was sequenced in a study of CD8 T cells in Susac syndrome. RNA was extracted with the RNeasy kit, and a quantity of roughly 0.5 to 1 ug was reverse transcribed using random hexamers. TCRdb ran MiXCR on the immunoSEQ multiplex PCR reads and lists one entry per CDR3 protein. The table lists over 150,000 distinct CDR3 sequences, about 95% of them singletons. What was sequenced was CD4+ T cells from PBMCs. All receptors come from a human donor with Susac syndrome.

The V and J genes are TRBV20-1 and TRBJ2-4, with a weak D call TRBD2 (6 bases). The CDR3 runs 14 residues. The V and J ends lost 3 bases and 1 base respectively, with 10 bases between them. Germline V gene lookup returns CDR1 DFQATT and CDR2 SNEGSKA (reference sequence). The CDR3 is CSARWEAAKNIQYF. The CDR3 region has the DNA TGCAGTGCTAGGTGGGAGGCGGCCAAAAACATTCAGTACTTC.

The genes are TRBV20-1 and TRBJ2-7; TRBD2 agrees at 8 bases. Germline V gives CDR1 DFQATT, CDR2 SNEGSKA (reference sequence). Trimming cost V 5 bases and J 4 bases; bases outside gene matches: 16. This CDR3 is built from 16 residues. CDR3 protein: CSAPNQGAGGPYEQYF. The CDR3 DNA is TGCAGTGCTCCCAACCAGGGCGCGGGGGGTCCTTACGAGCAGTACTTC.